Presented here are 13 T cell receptor beta chains from one specimen sequenced in a study of T cell changes during pregnancy in multiple sclerosis. Assay used: immunoSEQ multiplex PCR; TCRdb lists only in-frame clones, some missing. The table lists about 36,000 clones, 92% of them singletons. The source was CD4+ T cells from peripheral blood mononuclear cells, collected after pregnancy. These receptors were obtained from a female donor with multiple sclerosis, enrolled in a pregnancy study.

This chain connects TRBV11-2 to TRBJ2-5; no definite D call. The V end lost 5 bases, the J end lost 3 bases, and 10 bases lay between the germline ends. The germline CDR1 and CDR2 sequences are SGHAT and FQNNGV. There are 13 residues in the CDR3. The CDR3 coding sequence is TGTGCCAGCAGCCGGAGCTCAAAAGAGACCCAGTACTTC. Its translation is CASSRSSKETQYF.

This rearrangement joins TRBV5-5 to TRBJ2-2, with 7 bases lining up with TRBD1. Germline lookup yields CDR1 SGHKS and CDR2 YYEKEE (reference sequence). The CDR3 consists of 20 residues. V lost 0 bases to trimming and J lost 0 bases; unmatched junction nucleotides: 14. Here the CDR3 DNA reads TGTGCCAGCAGCTTGGATATGTGGTGGGGGACAGCACCGAACACCGGGGAGCTGTTTTTT. Translating it yields CASSLDMWWGTAPNTGELFF.

The chain uses TRBV30 and TRBJ2-7, with D possibly matching TRBD1 (6 bases). The CDR3 consists of 13 residues. Trimming pared 8 bases from V and 2 bases from J, leaving 16 bases between. CDR1 is GTSNPN, CDR2 SVGIG, per germline (reference sequence). For the CDR3, the DNA is TGTGCCGGGGGCCGGGGCGAAGCCTACGAGCAGTACTTC. Its protein product is CAGGRGEAYEQYF.

The V gene is TRBV6-1, the J gene TRBJ1-1, with D possibly TRBD1 on 6 matching bases. Trimming removed 5 bases at V and 10 bases at J, with 14 bases between. Germline-derived CDR1 and CDR2 are MNHNS and SASEGT. CDR3 length: 12 amino acids. The CDR3 DNA reads TGTGCCAGCAGTTTAGACAGGTGGGGAGCTTTCTTT. Residues: CASSLDRWGAFF.

This chain joins TRBV5-5 and TRBJ2-6; 9 bases fit TRBD1. CDR1 and CDR2 (germline): SGHKS, YYEKEE (reference sequence). This CDR3 has 16 residues. The V and J ends lost 0 bases and 2 bases, in that order; junction bases with no gene match: 0. The CDR3 sequence is CASSLGQGAGANVLTF. Written as DNA, the CDR3 is TGTGCCAGCAGCTTGGGACAGGGGGCTGGGGCCAACGTCCTGACTTTC.

The V and J genes are TRBV28 and TRBJ2-3; 8 nucleotides align to TRBD1. CDR1 and CDR2 (germline): MDHEN, SYDVKM. V lost 5 bases, J lost 6 bases, and 10 bases stayed unmatched. The CDR3 length is 15 residues. The CDR3 protein is CASSPGGRGFDTQYF. The CDR3 DNA reads TGTGCCAGCAGTCCAGGGGGCAGGGGATTTGATACGCAGTATTTT.

The chain employs TRBV29-1 and TRBJ2-3; TRBD1 matches 8 bases. The germline V gene has CDR1 SQVTM and CDR2 ANQGSEA. The CDR3 is made up of 14 amino acids. The V gene end was trimmed by 5 bases and the J gene end by 0 bases; junction bases not matched to a gene: 4. The CDR3 is CSVLQGVSTDTQYF. In DNA form, the CDR3 reads TGCAGCGTTCTACAGGGGGTTAGCACAGATACGCAGTATTTT.

J is TRBJ2-2 and V is TRBV11-3, with 8 nucleotides matching TRBD2. Per the germline V gene, CDR1 is SGHNT and CDR2 is YENEEA. This CDR3 region has 15 residues. The V and J ends lost 5 bases and 7 bases, in that order; junction bases with no gene match: 9. The CDR3 sequence is CASSPIAGSHGELFF. Here the CDR3 DNA reads TGTGCCAGCAGCCCTATAGCGGGAAGTCACGGGGAGCTGTTTTTT.

This chain joins TRBV29-1 and TRBJ1-1; D gene ambiguous. Germline CDR1 reads SQVTM; CDR2 reads ANQGSEA. This CDR3 spans 11 amino acids. V shed 4 bases and J shed 7 bases, with 10 bases lying between them. The CDR3 loop reads CSVVRGNEAFF. The CDR3 DNA sequence: TGCAGCGTTGTAAGAGGCAATGAAGCTTTCTTT.

In DNA form, the CDR3 reads TGCGCCAGCACACAGGGAGGGCACACTGAAGCTTTCTTT. This translates into CASTQGGHTEAFF. This rearrangement joins TRBV5-1 to TRBJ1-1, with a possible D match to TRBD1 (6 bases). The CDR3 sequence is 13 residues long. The ends were cut back, 6 bases at V and 3 bases at J, with 12 bases in the middle. In germline, CDR1 is SGHRS, CDR2 YFSETQ.

The chain has TRBV10-2 and TRBJ1-5; 8 nucleotides align to TRBD1. CDR3 length equals 15 residues. Per the germline V gene, CDR1 is WSHSY and CDR2 is SAAADI. V trimming: 5 bases; J trimming: 5 bases; junction bases outside the gene matches: 8. CDR3 nucleotide sequence: TGCGCCAGCAGTCCTGGACAGGGTGGGCATCAGCCCCAGCATTTT. Encoded protein: CASSPGQGGHQPQHF.

The chain couples TRBV7-9 to TRBJ2-4; D ambiguous. Looked up from germline, CDR1 is SEHNR and CDR2 is FQNEAQ (reference sequence). Trimming removed 1 base at V and 0 bases at J, with 7 bases between. The length of the CDR3 is 15 residues. In DNA form, the CDR3 reads TGTGCCAGCAGCTTAGTAGAGTTAGCCAAAAACATTCAGTACTTC. This sequence encodes CASSLVELAKNIQYF.

The gene calls are TRBV6-5 and TRBJ2-7, with 11 bases lining up with TRBD2. Germline V gene lookup returns CDR1 MNHEY and CDR2 SVGAGI. J gave up 3 bases and V 7 bases, and 5 bases lay outside the gene matches. The CDR3 has 14 amino acids. CDR3 loop: CASTRLAGIYEQYF. CDR3 nucleotides: TGTGCCAGCACCAGACTAGCGGGAATCTACGAGCAGTACTTC.